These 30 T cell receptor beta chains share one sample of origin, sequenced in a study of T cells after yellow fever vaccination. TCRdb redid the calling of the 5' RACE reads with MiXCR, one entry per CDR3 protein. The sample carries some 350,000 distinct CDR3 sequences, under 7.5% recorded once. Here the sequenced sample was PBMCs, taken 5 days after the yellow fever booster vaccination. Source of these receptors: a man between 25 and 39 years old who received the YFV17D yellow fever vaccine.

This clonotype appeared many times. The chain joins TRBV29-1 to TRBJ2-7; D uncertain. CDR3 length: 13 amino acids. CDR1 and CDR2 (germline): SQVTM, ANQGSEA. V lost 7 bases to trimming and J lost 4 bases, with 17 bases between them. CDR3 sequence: CSEPPRVNYEQYF. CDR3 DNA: TGCAGCGAACCGCCAAGGGTGAATTACGAGCAGTACTTC.

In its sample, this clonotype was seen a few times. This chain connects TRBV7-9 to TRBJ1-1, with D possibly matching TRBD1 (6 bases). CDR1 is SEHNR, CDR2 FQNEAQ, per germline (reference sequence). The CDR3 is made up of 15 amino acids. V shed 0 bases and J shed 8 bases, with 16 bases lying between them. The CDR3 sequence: CASSLAGAPRGEAFF. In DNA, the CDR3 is TGTGCCAGCAGCTTAGCCGGAGCTCCGAGGGGGGAAGCTTTCTTT.

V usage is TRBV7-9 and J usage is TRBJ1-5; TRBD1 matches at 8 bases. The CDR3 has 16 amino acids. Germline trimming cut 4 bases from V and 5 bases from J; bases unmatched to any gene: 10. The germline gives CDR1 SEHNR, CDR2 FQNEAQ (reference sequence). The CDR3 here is CASSSSGRDRYQPQHF. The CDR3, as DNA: TGTGCCAGCAGCTCCTCAGGGCGGGACAGGTATCAGCCCCAGCATTTT.

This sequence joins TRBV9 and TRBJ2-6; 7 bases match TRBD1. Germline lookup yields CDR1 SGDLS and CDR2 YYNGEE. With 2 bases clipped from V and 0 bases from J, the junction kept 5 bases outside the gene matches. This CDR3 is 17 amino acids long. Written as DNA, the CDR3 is TGTGCCAGCAGCGTGGGACAGTCAACCTCTGGGGCCAACGTCCTGACTTTC. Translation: CASSVGQSTSGANVLTF.

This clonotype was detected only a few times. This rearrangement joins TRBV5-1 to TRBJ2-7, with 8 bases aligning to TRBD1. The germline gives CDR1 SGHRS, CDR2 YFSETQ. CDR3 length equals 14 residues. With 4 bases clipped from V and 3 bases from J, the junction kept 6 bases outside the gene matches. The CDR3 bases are TGCGCCAGCAGCCCAAGACAGGGGATCTACGAGCAGTACTTC. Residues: CASSPRQGIYEQYF.

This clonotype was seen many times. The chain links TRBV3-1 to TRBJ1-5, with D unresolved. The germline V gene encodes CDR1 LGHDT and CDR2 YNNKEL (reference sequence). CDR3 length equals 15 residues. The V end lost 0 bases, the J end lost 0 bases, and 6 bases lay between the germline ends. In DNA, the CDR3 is TGTGCCAGCAGCCAAGAGATGGGTAGCAATCAGCCCCAGCATTTT. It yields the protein CASSQEMGSNQPQHF.

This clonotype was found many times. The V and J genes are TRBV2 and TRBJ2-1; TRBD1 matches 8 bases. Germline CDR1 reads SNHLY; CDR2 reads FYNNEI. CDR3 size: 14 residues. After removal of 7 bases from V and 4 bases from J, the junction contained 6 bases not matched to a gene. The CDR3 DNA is TGTGCCAGCATTGACAGGGGTAGTTACAATGAGCAGTTCTTC. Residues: CASIDRGSYNEQFF.

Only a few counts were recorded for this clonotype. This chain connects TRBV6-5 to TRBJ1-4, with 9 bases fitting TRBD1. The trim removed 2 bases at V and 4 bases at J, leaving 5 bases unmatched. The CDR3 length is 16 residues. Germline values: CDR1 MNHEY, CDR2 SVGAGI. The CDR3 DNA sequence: TGTGCCAGCAGTTACCAAACAGGGGGCCTTAATGAAAAACTGTTTTTT. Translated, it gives CASSYQTGGLNEKLFF.

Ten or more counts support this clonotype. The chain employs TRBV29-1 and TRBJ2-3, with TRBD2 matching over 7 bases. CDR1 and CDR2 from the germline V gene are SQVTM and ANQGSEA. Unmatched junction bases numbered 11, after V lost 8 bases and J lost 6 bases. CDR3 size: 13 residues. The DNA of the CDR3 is TGCAGCCTCCGGGGGGTAGGGCGTGATACGCAGTATTTT. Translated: CSLRGVGRDTQYF.

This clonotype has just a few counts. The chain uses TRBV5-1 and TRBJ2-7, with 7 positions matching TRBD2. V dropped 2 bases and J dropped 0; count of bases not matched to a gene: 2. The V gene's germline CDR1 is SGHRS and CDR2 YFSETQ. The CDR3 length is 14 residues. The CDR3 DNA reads TGCGCCAGCAGCTTCACGGGAGGCTCCTACGAGCAGTACTTC. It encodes CASSFTGGSYEQYF.

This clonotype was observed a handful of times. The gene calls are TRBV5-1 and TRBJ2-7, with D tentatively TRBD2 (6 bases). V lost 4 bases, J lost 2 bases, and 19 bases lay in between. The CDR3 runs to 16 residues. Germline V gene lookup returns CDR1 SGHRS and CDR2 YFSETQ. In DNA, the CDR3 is TGCGCCAGCAGCCCCAGTGAGCGGGCATACACCTACGAGCAGTACTTC. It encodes CASSPSERAYTYEQYF.

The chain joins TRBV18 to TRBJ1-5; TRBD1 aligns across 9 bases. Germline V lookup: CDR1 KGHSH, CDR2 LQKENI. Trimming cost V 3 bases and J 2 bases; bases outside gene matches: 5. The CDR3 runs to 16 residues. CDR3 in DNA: TGTGCCAGCTCACCGGACAGGGGAGGTGGCAATCAGCCCCAGCATTTT. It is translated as CASSPDRGGGNQPQHF.

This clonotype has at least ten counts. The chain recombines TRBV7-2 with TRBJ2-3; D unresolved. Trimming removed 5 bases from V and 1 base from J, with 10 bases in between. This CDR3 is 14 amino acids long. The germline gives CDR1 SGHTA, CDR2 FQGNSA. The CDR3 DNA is TGTGCCAGCAGCCCCTCATATGGCACAGATACGCAGTATTTT. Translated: CASSPSYGTDTQYF. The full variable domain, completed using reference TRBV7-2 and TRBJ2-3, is GAGVSQSPSNKVTEKGKDVELRCDPISGHTALYWYRQSLGQGLEFLIYFQGNSAPDKSGLPSDRFSAERTGGSVSTLTIQRTQQEDSAVYLCASSPSYGTDTQYFGPGTRLTVL.

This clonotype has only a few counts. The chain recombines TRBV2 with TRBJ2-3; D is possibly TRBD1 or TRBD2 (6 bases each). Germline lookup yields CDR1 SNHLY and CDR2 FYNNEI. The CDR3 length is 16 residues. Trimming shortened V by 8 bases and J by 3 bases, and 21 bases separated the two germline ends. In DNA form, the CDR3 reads TGTGCCAGCTATCCCGGGGGCGGCGTTAGTACAGATACGCAGTATTTT. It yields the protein CASYPGGGVSTDTQYF.

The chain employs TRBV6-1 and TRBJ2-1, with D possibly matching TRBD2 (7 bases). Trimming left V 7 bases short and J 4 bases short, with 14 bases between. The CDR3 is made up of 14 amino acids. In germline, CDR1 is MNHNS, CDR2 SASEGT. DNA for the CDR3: TGTGCCAGCATCCTCGGGGGGCTGTACAATGAGCAGTTCTTC. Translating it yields CASILGGLYNEQFF.

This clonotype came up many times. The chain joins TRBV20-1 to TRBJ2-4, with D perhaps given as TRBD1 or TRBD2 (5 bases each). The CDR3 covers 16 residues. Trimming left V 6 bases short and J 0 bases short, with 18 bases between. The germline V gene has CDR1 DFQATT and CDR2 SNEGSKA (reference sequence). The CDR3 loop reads CSASRDVRLAKNIQYF. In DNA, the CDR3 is TGCAGTGCCAGCCGGGACGTTCGATTAGCCAAAAACATTCAGTACTTC.

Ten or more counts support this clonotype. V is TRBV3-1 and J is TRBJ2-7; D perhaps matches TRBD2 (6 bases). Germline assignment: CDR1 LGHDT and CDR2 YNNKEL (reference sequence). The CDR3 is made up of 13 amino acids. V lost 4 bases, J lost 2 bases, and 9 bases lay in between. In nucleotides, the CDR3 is TGTGCCAGCAGCCGGAGGGGCACCTACGAGCAGTACTTC. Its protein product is CASSRRGTYEQYF.

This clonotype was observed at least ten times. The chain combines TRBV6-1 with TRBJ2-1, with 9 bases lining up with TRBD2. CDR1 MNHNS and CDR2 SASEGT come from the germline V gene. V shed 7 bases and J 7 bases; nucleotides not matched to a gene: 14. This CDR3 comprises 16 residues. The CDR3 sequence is CASTQGLAGEENEQFF. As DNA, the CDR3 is TGTGCCAGCACCCAGGGGTTAGCGGGAGAAGAAAATGAGCAGTTCTTC.

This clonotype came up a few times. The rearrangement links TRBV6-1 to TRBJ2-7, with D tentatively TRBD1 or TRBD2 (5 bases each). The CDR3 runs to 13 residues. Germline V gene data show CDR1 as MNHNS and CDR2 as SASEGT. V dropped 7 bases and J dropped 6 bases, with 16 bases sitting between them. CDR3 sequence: CASMGRVAGEQYF. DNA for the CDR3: TGTGCCAGCATGGGACGGGTCGCTGGCGAGCAGTACTTC.

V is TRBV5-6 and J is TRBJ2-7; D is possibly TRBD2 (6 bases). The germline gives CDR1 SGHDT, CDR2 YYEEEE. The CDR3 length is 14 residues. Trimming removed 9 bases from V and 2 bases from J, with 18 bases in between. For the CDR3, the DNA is TGTGCCATGAGCCCGGAGGGTATCCCCTACGAGCAGTACTTC. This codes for CAMSPEGIPYEQYF. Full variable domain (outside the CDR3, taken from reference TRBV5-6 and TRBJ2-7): DAGVTQSPTHLIKTRGQQVTLRCSPKSGHDTVSWYQQALGQGPQFIFQYYEEEERQRGNFPDRFSGHQFPNYSSELNVNALLLGDSALYLCAMSPEGIPYEQYFGPGTRLTVT.

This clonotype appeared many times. The CDR3 loop reads CSAREVGKNNEQFF. As DNA, the CDR3 is TGCAGTGCTAGAGAGGTTGGTAAGAACAATGAGCAGTTCTTC. This chain uses TRBV20-1 with TRBJ2-1; D unresolved. V lost 0 bases to trimming and J lost 5 bases, with 11 bases between them. Per germline, CDR1 DFQATT and CDR2 SNEGSKA (reference sequence). This CDR3 spans 14 amino acids.

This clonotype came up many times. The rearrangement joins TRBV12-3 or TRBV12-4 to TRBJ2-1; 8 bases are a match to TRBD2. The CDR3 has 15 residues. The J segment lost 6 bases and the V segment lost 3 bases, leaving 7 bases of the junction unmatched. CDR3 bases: TGTGCCAGCAGTTTGGGACTAGTTTACGGCAATGAGCAGTTCTTC. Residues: CASSLGLVYGNEQFF.

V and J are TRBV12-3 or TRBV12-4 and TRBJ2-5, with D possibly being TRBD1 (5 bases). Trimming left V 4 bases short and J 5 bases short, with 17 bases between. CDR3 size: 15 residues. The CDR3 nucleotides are TGTGCCAGCAGTTCATTAGGGGCGGCGGCCGAGACCCAGTACTTC. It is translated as CASSSLGAAAETQYF.

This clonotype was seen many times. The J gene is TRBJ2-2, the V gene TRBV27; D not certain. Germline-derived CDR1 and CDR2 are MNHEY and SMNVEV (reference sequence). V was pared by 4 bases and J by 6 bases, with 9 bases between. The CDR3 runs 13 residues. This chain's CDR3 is CASSYTVAGELFF. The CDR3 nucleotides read TGTGCCAGCAGTTACACCGTAGCCGGGGAGCTGTTTTTT.

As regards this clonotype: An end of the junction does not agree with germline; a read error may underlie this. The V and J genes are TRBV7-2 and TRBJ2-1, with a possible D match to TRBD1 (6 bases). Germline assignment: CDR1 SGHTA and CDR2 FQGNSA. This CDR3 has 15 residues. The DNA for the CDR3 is TGTGCCAGCAGCACACCGGGACAACGCTACAATGAGCAGATCTTC. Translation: CASSTPGQRYNEQIF.

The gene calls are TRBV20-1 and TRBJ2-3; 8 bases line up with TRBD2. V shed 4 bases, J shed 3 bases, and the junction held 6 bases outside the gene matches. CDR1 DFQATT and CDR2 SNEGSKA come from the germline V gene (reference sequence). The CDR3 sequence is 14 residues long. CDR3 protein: CSATGTRNTDTQYF. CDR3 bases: TGCAGTGCTACCGGGACTAGGAATACAGATACGCAGTATTTT.

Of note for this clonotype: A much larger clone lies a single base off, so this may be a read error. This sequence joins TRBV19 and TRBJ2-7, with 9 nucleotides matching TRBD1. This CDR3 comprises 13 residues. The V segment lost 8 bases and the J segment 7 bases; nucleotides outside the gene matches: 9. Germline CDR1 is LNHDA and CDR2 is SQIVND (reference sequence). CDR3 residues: CASSDRGHLEQYF. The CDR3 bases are TGTGCCAGTTCGGACAGGGGACATTTGGAGCAGTACTTC.

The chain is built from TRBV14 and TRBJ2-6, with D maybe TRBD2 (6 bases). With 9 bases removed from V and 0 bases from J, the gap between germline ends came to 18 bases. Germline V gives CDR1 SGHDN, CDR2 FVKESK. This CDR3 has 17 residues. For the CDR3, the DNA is TGTGCCAGTCTAACCAGGGACGGGAGCTCTGGGGCCAACGTCCTGACTTTC. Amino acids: CASLTRDGSSGANVLTF.

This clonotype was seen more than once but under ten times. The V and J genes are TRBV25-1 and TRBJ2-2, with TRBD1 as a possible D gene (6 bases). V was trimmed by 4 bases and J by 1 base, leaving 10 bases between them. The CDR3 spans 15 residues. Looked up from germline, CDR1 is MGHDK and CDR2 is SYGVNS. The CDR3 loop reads CASSAQGMNTGELFF. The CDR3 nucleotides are TGTGCCAGCAGTGCACAGGGTATGAACACCGGGGAGCTGTTTTTT.

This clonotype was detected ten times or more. The CDR3 nucleotides are TGCAGTGCTAGTCACGGTGGACCCCACGAGCAGTACTTC. Translation gives CSASHGGPHEQYF. V gene TRBV20-1 combines with J gene TRBJ2-7; D is undetermined. This CDR3 contains 13 residues. Germline CDR1 DFQATT, CDR2 SNEGSKA (reference sequence). V dropped 3 bases and J dropped 5 bases, with 14 bases sitting between them.